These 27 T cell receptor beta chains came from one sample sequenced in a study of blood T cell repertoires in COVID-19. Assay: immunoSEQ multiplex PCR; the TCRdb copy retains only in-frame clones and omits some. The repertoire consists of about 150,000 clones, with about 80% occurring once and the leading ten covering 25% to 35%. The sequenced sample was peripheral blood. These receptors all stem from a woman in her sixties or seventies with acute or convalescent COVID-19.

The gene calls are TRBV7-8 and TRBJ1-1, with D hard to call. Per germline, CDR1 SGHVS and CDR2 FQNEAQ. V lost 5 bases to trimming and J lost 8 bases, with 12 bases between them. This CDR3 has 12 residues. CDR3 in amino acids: CASSRPAKEAFF. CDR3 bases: TGTGCCAGCAGCCGGCCAGCGAAGGAAGCTTTCTTT.

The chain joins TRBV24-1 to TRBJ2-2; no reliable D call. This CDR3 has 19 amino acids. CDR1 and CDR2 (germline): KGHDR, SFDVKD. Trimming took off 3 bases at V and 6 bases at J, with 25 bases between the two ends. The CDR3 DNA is TGTGCCACCAGTGATCCCGGCGTTTTGGGCAGGCCATGGGCCGGGGAGCTGTTTTTT. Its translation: CATSDPGVLGRPWAGELFF.

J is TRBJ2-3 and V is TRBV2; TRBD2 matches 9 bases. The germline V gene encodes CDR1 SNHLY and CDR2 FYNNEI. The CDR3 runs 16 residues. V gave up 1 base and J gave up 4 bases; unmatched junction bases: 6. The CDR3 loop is CASSEVGGGASDTQYF. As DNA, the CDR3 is TGTGCCAGCAGTGAAGTTGGCGGGGGGGCTTCAGATACGCAGTATTTT.

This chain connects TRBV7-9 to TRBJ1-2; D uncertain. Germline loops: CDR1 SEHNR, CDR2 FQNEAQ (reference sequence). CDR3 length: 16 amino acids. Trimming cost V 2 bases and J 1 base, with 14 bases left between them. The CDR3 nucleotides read TGTGCCAGCAGCTTACGTCGAGGCTCCGATAACTATGGCTACACCTTC. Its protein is CASSLRRGSDNYGYTF.

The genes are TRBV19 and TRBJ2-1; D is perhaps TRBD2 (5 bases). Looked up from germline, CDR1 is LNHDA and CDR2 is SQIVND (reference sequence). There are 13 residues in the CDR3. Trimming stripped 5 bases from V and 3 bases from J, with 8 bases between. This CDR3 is CASSHRDYNEQFF. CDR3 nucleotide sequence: TGTGCCAGTAGTCACCGGGACTACAATGAGCAGTTCTTC.

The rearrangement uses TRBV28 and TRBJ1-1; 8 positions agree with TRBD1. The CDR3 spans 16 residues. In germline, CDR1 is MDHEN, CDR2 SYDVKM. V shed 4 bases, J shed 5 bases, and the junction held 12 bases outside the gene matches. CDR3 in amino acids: CASSSRGRGRGTEAFF. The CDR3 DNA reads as TGTGCCAGCAGTTCGAGGGGCAGGGGGCGAGGTACTGAAGCTTTCTTT.

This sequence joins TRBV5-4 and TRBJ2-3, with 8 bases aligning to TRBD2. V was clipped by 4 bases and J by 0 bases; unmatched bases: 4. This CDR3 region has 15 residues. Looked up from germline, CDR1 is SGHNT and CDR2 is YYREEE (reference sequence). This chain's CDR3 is CASSRTSGSTDTQYF. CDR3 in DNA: TGTGCCAGCAGCCGTACTAGCGGAAGCACAGATACGCAGTATTTT.

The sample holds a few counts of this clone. The CDR3 DNA reads as TGTGCCAGCAGTACACAAGAGACCCAGTACTTC. Its protein product is CASSTQETQYF. This chain joins TRBV6-5 and TRBJ2-5; unclear D gene. The CDR3 covers 11 residues. The V end lost 5 bases, the J end lost 2 bases, and 3 bases lay between the germline ends. Per the germline V gene, CDR1 is MNHEY and CDR2 is SVGAGI.

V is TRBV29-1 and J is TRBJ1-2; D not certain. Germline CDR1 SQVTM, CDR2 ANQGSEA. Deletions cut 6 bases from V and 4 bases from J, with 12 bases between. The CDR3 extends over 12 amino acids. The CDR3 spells CSVPWSSYGYTF. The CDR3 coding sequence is TGCAGCGTCCCTTGGAGTTCCTATGGCTACACCTTC.

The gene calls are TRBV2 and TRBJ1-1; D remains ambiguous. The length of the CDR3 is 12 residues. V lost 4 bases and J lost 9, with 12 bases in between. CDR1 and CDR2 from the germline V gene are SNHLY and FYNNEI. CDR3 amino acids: CASSGTRGQAFF. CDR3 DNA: TGTGCCAGCAGTGGCACGCGCGGGCAAGCTTTCTTT. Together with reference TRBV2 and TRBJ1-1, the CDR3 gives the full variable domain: EPEVTQTPSHQVTQMGQEVILRCVPISNHLYFYWYRQILGQKVEFLVSFYNNEISEKSEIFDDQFSVERPDGSNFTLKIRSTKLEDSAMYFCASSGTRGQAFFGQGTRLTVV.

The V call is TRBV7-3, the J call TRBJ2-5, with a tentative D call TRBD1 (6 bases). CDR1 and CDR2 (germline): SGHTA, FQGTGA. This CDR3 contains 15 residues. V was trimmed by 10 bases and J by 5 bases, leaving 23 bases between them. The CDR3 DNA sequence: TGTGCCAAATCGAGGACAGACTTCTCCTTGGAGACCCAGTACTTC. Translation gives CAKSRTDFSLETQYF.

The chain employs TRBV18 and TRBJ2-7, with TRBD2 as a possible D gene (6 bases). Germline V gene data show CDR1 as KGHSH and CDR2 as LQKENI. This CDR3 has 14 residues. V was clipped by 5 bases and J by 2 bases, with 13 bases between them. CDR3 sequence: CASSSRDSTYEQYF. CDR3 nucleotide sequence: TGTGCCAGCTCATCCCGGGACTCTACCTACGAGCAGTACTTC.

The CDR3 nucleotides read TGTGCCAGCAGCCAAGTGTTATTCGGGGGGGCTAATTCACCCCTCCACTTT. Translated, it gives CASSQVLFGGANSPLHF. V gene TRBV3-1 (or the pseudogene TRBV3-2) combines with J gene TRBJ1-6, with D maybe TRBD1 (6 bases). V was shortened by 1 base and J by 6 bases, with 16 bases between the two germline ends. The CDR3 has 17 residues. The germline CDR1 and CDR2 sequences are LGHDT and YNNKEL (reference sequence).

CDR3 in amino acids: CASSSRTLGNQPQHF. CDR3 nucleotide sequence: TGTGCCAGCAGCTCAAGGACACTGGGCAATCAGCCCCAGCATTTT. The chain couples TRBV11-3 to TRBJ1-5, with D perhaps matching TRBD1 (5 bases). V was pared by 4 bases and J by 2 bases, with 12 bases between. Germline CDR1 SGHNT, CDR2 YENEEA. This CDR3 region has 15 residues.

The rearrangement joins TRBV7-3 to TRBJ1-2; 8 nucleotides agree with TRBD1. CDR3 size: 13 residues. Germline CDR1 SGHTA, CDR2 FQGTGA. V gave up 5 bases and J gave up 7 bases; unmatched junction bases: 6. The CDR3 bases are TGTGCCAGCAGCCCTGACAGGGGAGGTGGCTACACCTTC. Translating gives CASSPDRGGGYTF. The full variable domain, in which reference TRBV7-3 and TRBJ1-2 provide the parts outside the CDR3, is GAGVSQTPSNKVTEKGKYVELRCDPISGHTALYWYRQSLGQGPEFLIYFQGTGAADDSGLPNDRFFAVRPEGSVSTLKIQRTERGDSAVYLCASSPDRGGGYTFGSGTRLTVV.

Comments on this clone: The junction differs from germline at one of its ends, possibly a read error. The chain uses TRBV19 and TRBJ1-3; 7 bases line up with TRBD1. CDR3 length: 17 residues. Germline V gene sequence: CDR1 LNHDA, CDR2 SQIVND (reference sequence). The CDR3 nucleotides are TGTGCCAGTAGTCCCCACTCCAACAGGGGCCTTGGAGACACCATATATTTT. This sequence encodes CASSPHSNRGLGDTIYF.

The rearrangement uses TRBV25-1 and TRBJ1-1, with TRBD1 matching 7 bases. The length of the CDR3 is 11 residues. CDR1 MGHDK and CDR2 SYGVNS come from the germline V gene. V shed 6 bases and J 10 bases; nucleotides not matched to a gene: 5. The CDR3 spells CASRDRLSAFF. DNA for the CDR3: TGTGCCAGCAGGGACAGGCTCTCAGCTTTCTTT.

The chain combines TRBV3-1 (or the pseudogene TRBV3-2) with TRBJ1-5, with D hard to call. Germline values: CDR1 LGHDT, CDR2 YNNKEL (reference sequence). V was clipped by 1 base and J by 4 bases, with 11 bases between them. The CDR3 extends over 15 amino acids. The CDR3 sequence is CASSQGPGLNQPQHF. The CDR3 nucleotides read TGTGCCAGCAGCCAAGGGCCAGGATTAAATCAGCCCCAGCATTTT.

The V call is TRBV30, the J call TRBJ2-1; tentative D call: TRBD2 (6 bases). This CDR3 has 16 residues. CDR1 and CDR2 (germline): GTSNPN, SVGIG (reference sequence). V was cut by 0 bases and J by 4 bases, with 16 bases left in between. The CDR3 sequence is CAWSVRDFRSYNEQFF. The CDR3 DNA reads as TGTGCCTGGAGTGTACGGGACTTTCGCTCTTACAATGAGCAGTTCTTC.

DNA for the CDR3: TGCAGCGTTGGAGACGTATATGGCTACACCTTC. As protein: CSVGDVYGYTF. This chain connects TRBV29-1 to TRBJ1-2; D not resolved. The V gene's germline CDR1 is SQVTM and CDR2 ANQGSEA. CDR3 size: 11 residues. Trimming shortened V by 4 bases and J by 5 bases, and 8 bases separated the two germline ends.

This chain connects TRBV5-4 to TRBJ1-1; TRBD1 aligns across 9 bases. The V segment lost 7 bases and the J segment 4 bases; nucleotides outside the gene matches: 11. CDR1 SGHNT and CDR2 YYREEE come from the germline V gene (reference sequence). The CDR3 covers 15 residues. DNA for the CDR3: TGTGCCAGCGCTACAGGGGGCGAGGGGAGCACTGAAGCTTTCTTT. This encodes CASATGGEGSTEAFF. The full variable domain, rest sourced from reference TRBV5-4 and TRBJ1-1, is ETGVTQSPTHLIKTRGQQVTLRCSSQSGHNTVSWYQQALGQGPQFIFQYYREEENGRGNFPPRFSGLQFPNYSSELNVNALELDDSALYLCASATGGEGSTEAFFGQGTRLTVV.

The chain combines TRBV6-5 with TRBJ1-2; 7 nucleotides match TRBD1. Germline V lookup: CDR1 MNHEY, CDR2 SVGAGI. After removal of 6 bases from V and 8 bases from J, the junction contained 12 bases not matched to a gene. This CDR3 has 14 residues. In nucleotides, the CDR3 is TGTGCCAGCAGGGATAGTGACAGGGCAGCGGGCTACACCTTC. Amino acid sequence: CASRDSDRAAGYTF.

CDR3 amino acids: CASSPIETQYF. CDR3 in DNA: TGTGCCAGCAGCCCCATAGAGACCCAGTACTTC. V and J are TRBV7-8 and TRBJ2-5, with D unresolved. The V end lost 5 bases, the J end lost 4 bases, and 5 bases lay between the germline ends. The length of the CDR3 is 11 residues. Germline V lookup: CDR1 SGHVS, CDR2 FQNEAQ.

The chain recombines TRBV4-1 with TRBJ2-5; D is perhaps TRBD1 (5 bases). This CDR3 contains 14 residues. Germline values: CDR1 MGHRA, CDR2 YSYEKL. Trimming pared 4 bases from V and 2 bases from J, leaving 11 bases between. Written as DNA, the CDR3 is TGCGCCAGCAGCCCTGTGACAGCGCAAGAGACCCAGTACTTC. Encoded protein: CASSPVTAQETQYF.

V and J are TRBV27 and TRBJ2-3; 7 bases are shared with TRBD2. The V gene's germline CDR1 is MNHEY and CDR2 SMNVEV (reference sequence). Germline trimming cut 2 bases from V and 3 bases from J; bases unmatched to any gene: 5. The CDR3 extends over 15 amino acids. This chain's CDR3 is CASSLIRGDTDTQYF. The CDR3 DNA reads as TGTGCCAGCAGTTTAATCCGGGGGGATACAGATACGCAGTATTTT.

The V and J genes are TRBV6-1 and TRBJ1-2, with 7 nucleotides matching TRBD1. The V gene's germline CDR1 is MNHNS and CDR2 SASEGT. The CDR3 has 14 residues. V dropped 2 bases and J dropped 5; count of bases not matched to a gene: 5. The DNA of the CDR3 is TGTGCCAGCAGTGAAACAGGGGCGAGGTATGGCTACACCTTC. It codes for CASSETGARYGYTF.

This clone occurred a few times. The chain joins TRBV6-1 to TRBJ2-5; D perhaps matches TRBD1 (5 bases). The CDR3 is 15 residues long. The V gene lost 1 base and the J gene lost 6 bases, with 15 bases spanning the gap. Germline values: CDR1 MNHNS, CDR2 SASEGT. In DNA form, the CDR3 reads TGTGCCAGCAGTGAAGTCGCAGGGATTTCGAAGACCCAGTACTTC. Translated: CASSEVAGISKTQYF.